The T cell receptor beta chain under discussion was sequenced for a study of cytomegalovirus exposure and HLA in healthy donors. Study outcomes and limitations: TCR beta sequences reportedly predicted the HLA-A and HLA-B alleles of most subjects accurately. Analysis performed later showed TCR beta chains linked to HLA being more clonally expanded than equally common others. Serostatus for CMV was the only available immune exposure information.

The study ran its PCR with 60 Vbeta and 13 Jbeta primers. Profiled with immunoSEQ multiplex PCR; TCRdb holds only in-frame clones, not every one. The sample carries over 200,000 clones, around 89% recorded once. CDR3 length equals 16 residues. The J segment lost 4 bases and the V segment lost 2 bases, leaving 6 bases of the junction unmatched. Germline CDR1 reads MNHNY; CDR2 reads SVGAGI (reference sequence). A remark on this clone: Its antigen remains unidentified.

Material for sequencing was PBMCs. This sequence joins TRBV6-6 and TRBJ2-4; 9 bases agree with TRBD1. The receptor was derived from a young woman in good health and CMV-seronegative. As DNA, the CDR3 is TGTGCCAGCAGTTACCCACGGGGACAGGGAAAAAACATTCAGTACTTC. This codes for CASSYPRGQGKNIQYF.